The clone carrying this TCR beta chain was counted only a few times. A second PCR, run for about 7 to 11 cycles, used a sample-barcoded 5' primer plus a J-beta primer mix. Through a template-switch adaptor with 12 random nucleotides, each cDNA molecule received a tag. Each CDR3 protein is one row after TCRdb ran MiXCR on the 5' RACE reads. The sample shows roughly 800,000 distinct CDR3 sequences, roughly 64% of them seen only once. This specimen comes from a study of blood T cells in healthy people across ages. The CDR3 runs to 12 residues. V gave up 6 bases and J gave up 4 bases, with 12 bases separating them. Germline V gives CDR1 SQVTM, CDR2 ANQGSEA.

The receptor's source is a young man in good health. The genes are TRBV29-1 and TRBJ1-2, with no clear D. Material for sequencing was blood. The CDR3 region has the DNA TGCAGCGTCGACCCTCCAGGCTATGGCTACACCTTC. Translation gives CSVDPPGYGYTF.